Listed here are 2 T cell receptor beta chains from one sample, sequenced in a study of CD8 T cells in ankylosing spondylitis. Whole-study results and caveats: Among TCR beta sequences, a motif of several highly homologous variants appeared characteristic of ankylosing spondylitis blood.

TCRdb passed the 5' RACE reads through MiXCR, listing each CDR3 protein once. The table shows around 480,000 distinct CDR3 sequences, with under 20% occurring only once. Their antigen targets remain unknown. Sequenced sample: blood, either unsorted or a sorted T cell fraction (not recorded which). The receptors come from a male donor with ankylosing spondylitis.

This chain uses TRBV29-1 with TRBJ2-3; 13 nucleotides line up with TRBD2. From germline, CDR1 is SQVTM and CDR2 ANQGSEA. This CDR3 is 14 amino acids long. V dropped 4 bases and J dropped 6; count of bases not matched to a gene: 4. As DNA, the CDR3 is TGCAGCGTTGCTTGGACTAGCGGGAGTGATACGCAGTATTTT. Its translation: CSVAWTSGSDTQYF.

This clonotype was counted between two and nine times. The gene calls are TRBV9 and TRBJ2-1; weak D call: TRBD2 (5 bases). From germline, CDR1 is SGDLS and CDR2 YYNGEE. The CDR3 is 17 amino acids. Trimming cost V 3 bases and J 3 bases, with 19 bases left between them. CDR3 in amino acids: CASSAGSATSLYNEQFF. CDR3 DNA sequence: TGTGCCAGCAGCGCGGGTAGCGCGACAAGCCTCTACAATGAGCAGTTCTTC.